One sample yielded the 31 T cell receptor beta chains listed below, sequenced in a study of cytomegalovirus exposure and HLA in healthy donors. Primers included in the PCR were 60 Vbeta and 13 Jbeta primers. Libraries were prepared by immunoSEQ multiplex PCR; TCRdb keeps only in-frame clonotypes and omits some of them. The sample lists about 83,000 clones, approximately 80% occurring once. Input material: PBMCs. The source is a woman aged 25 to 39 in good health and CMV-seronegative.

The rearrangement uses TRBV28 and TRBJ1-2, with TRBD1 as a possible D gene (6 bases). Between the trimmed V and J ends, which lost 7 bases and 7 bases, there was a span of 25 bases. Germline V CDR1 and CDR2: MDHEN, SYDVKM. CDR3 length equals 16 residues. DNA of the CDR3: TGTGCCAGCATCTCACAGGGAGGAGGGGGAGGGGGTGGCTACACCTTC. Translated, it gives CASISQGGGGGGGYTF.

This clone has just a few counts. The chain joins TRBV4-2 to TRBJ2-7, with 11 bases aligning to TRBD1. There are 20 residues in the CDR3. Losses at the gene ends were 1 base for V and 2 bases for J; bases not matched to a gene: 16. Germline assignment: CDR1 LGHNA and CDR2 YNFKEQ. This chain's CDR3 is CASSQGTSPGRGQGAYEQYF. In DNA, the CDR3 is TGTGCCAGCAGCCAAGGGACCTCCCCCGGGCGGGGACAGGGGGCCTACGAGCAGTACTTC.

The V gene is TRBV10-3, the J gene TRBJ2-5; 11 bases match TRBD1. Germline CDR1 reads ENHRY; CDR2 reads SYGVKD. CDR3 length equals 16 residues. V lost 6 bases, J lost 5 bases, and 11 bases stayed unmatched. DNA of the CDR3: TGTGCCATCAGCCAAACCGGGACAGGGGGTATGGAGACCCAGTACTTC. It codes for CAISQTGTGGMETQYF.

The chain carries TRBV25-1 and TRBJ1-4; perhaps TRBD1 as D (6 bases). The CDR3 has 15 residues. Between the trimmed V and J ends, which lost 2 bases and 7 bases, there was a span of 14 bases. The V gene's germline CDR1 is MGHDK and CDR2 SYGVNS. CDR3 amino acids: CASSEGTPSGEKLFF. The DNA for the CDR3 is TGTGCCAGCAGTGAAGGGACACCGTCCGGTGAAAAACTGTTTTTT. The full variable domain, completed using reference TRBV25-1 and TRBJ1-4, is EADIYQTPRYLVIGTGKKITLECSQTMGHDKMYWYQQDPGMELHLIHYSYGVNSTEKGDLSSESTVSRIRTEHFPLTLESARPSHTSQYLCASSEGTPSGEKLFFGSGTQLSVL.

This clone was counted a few times. The J gene is TRBJ1-1, the V gene TRBV11-2; the D is unclear. The ends were cut back, 5 bases at V and 0 bases at J, with 4 bases in the middle. The length of the CDR3 is 12 residues. Germline lookup yields CDR1 SGHAT and CDR2 FQNNGV. CDR3 nucleotide sequence: TGTGCCAGCAGCCCAATGAACACTGAAGCTTTCTTT. Translating it yields CASSPMNTEAFF.

The chain is built from TRBV7-8 and TRBJ1-5; D gene unclear. This CDR3 has 15 amino acids. V dropped 1 base and J dropped 1 base, with 8 bases sitting between them. Germline loops: CDR1 SGHVS, CDR2 FQNEAQ. The CDR3: CASSLGPPSNQPQHF. CDR3 nucleotides: TGTGCCAGCAGCTTAGGGCCCCCGAGCAATCAGCCCCAGCATTTT.

This clone occurred a few times. The V gene is TRBV5-1, the J gene TRBJ2-1; D is perhaps TRBD1 (5 bases). Trimming pared 1 base from V and 9 bases from J, leaving 11 bases between. Germline CDR1 and CDR2: SGHRS and YFSETQ. CDR3 length equals 13 residues. This CDR3 is CASSLLGVAEQFF. CDR3 DNA sequence: TGCGCCAGCAGCTTGTTAGGGGTCGCTGAGCAGTTCTTC.

This CDR3 reads CASGGTGVWDTEAFF. The DNA of the CDR3 is TGCGCCAGCGGCGGGACAGGGGTCTGGGACACTGAAGCTTTCTTT. The rearrangement uses TRBV5-1 and TRBJ1-1; 10 nucleotides align to TRBD1. The CDR3 spans 15 residues. The V gene end was trimmed by 7 bases and the J gene end by 3 bases; junction bases not matched to a gene: 9. Germline V gene lookup returns CDR1 SGHRS and CDR2 YFSETQ.

The chain combines TRBV30 with TRBJ1-5, with D possibly matching TRBD1 (5 bases). Looked up from germline, CDR1 is GTSNPN and CDR2 is SVGIG (reference sequence). This CDR3 has 13 residues. V was shortened by 4 bases and J by 3 bases, with 10 bases between the two germline ends. The CDR3 here is CAWNRQLNQPQHF. The CDR3 nucleotides read TGTGCCTGGAACCGACAGCTCAATCAGCCCCAGCATTTT.

The gene calls are TRBV5-1 and TRBJ2-2; 10 positions match TRBD1. The CDR3 contains 14 residues. CDR1 is SGHRS, CDR2 YFSETQ, per germline. The V and J ends lost 5 bases and 4 bases, in that order; junction bases with no gene match: 2. The CDR3 is CASSGTGATGELFF. CDR3 DNA: TGCGCCAGCAGTGGGACAGGGGCCACCGGGGAGCTGTTTTTT.

The V gene is TRBV9, the J gene TRBJ2-1; 10 nucleotides match TRBD2. The CDR3 consists of 16 residues. Germline V gene lookup returns CDR1 SGDLS and CDR2 YYNGEE. Germline trimming cut 3 bases from V and 2 bases from J; bases unmatched to any gene: 5. Written as DNA, the CDR3 is TGTGCCAGCAGCGCATTAGCGGGAGGCACCTACAATGAGCAGTTCTTC. Its translation is CASSALAGGTYNEQFF.

The chain has TRBV30 and TRBJ2-1, with 8 bases fitting TRBD2. CDR3 length: 14 residues. Looked up from germline, CDR1 is GTSNPN and CDR2 is SVGIG (reference sequence). V lost 0 bases and J lost 6; bases outside the gene matches: 4. The CDR3 DNA reads TGTGCCTGGAGTGTCAGCGGGAGAGGCAATGAGCAGTTCTTC. Amino acids: CAWSVSGRGNEQFF.

This clone was seen only a few times. This chain connects TRBV14 to TRBJ2-5; no reliable D call. CDR1 and CDR2 (germline): SGHDN, FVKESK. Between the trimmed V and J ends, which lost 0 bases and 7 bases, there was a span of 6 bases. This CDR3 is built from 12 residues. The CDR3 region is CASSQDRLTQYF. CDR3 nucleotides: TGTGCCAGCAGCCAAGATAGATTGACCCAGTACTTC.

The genes are TRBV28 and TRBJ1-2; D unclear. Germline-derived CDR1 and CDR2 are MDHEN and SYDVKM. The V end lost 4 bases, the J end lost 5 bases, and 17 bases lay between the germline ends. The CDR3 loop spans 15 amino acids. The CDR3 is CASSSRVDRAYGYTF. In DNA form, the CDR3 reads TGTGCCAGCAGTTCGAGGGTTGACCGGGCTTATGGCTACACCTTC.

CDR3 protein: CASSLDRGRNEQFF. In DNA form, the CDR3 reads TGCGCCAGCAGCTTGGATCGGGGTCGCAATGAGCAGTTCTTC. The chain couples TRBV5-1 to TRBJ2-1; D perhaps matches TRBD2 (5 bases). This CDR3 comprises 14 residues. Trimming removed 0 bases from V and 6 bases from J, with 10 bases in between. CDR1 SGHRS and CDR2 YFSETQ come from the germline V gene.

V usage is TRBV13 and J usage is TRBJ2-5; 7 nucleotides match TRBD1. The J call could be wrong; TRBJ2-7 is a better fit for the DNA end. The CDR3 spans 15 residues. Germline CDR1 reads PRHDT; CDR2 reads FYEKMQ (reference sequence). CDR3: CASSSDRDSSYEQYF. The CDR3 DNA reads TGTGCCAGCAGCTCCGATCGGGACAGTTCCTACGAGCAGTACTTC.

The chain couples TRBV29-1 to TRBJ2-1; 10 nucleotides align to TRBD2. The J segment lost 7 bases and the V segment lost 5 bases, leaving 14 bases of the junction unmatched. The CDR3 runs 16 residues. Per germline, CDR1 SQVTM and CDR2 ANQGSEA. The CDR3 is CSVRGPLAGESNEQFF. CDR3 DNA sequence: TGCAGCGTTCGGGGGCCGCTAGCGGGAGAGAGTAATGAGCAGTTCTTC.

The V and J genes are TRBV29-1 and TRBJ1-1, with a weak D call TRBD1 (5 bases). Trimming left V 6 bases short and J 6 bases short, with 11 bases between. Germline V gives CDR1 SQVTM, CDR2 ANQGSEA. The CDR3 is 11 residues long. CDR3 loop: CSVGWGAEAFF. The CDR3 DNA reads as TGCAGCGTAGGGTGGGGGGCTGAAGCTTTCTTT.

This clone occurred once. V usage is TRBV30 and J usage is TRBJ2-7; 9 nucleotides align to TRBD2. The junction had 3 bases not matched to a gene; V was cut back by 3 bases and J by 6 bases. Germline CDR1 is GTSNPN and CDR2 is SVGIG (reference sequence). This CDR3 comprises 12 residues. The CDR3, as DNA: TGTGCCTGGAGCCGCGGGAGGGCCGAGCAGTACTTC. This gives the protein CAWSRGRAEQYF.

The genes are TRBV27 and TRBJ2-4; 7 bases are shared with TRBD2. CDR1 is MNHEY, CDR2 SMNVEV, per germline (reference sequence). The CDR3 has 14 residues. The J segment lost 8 bases and the V segment lost 5 bases, leaving 9 bases of the junction unmatched. The CDR3 region is CASSPRTSGDIQYF. The CDR3 DNA follows: TGTGCCAGCAGTCCCCGGACTAGTGGGGACATTCAGTACTTC.

The chain joins TRBV6-4 to TRBJ2-1; 11 bases are a match to TRBD2. The V gene end was trimmed by 6 bases and the J gene end by 6 bases; junction bases not matched to a gene: 10. CDR1 and CDR2 from the germline V gene are MRHNA and SNTAGT. The CDR3 has 16 amino acids. The chain's CDR3 is CASRPYGTSGLNEQFF. Here the CDR3 DNA reads TGTGCCAGCAGACCCTACGGGACTAGCGGCCTCAATGAGCAGTTCTTC.

V usage is TRBV19 and J usage is TRBJ1-1, with 8 positions matching TRBD1. In germline, CDR1 is LNHDA, CDR2 SQIVND (reference sequence). Trimming cost V 6 bases and J 0 bases; bases outside gene matches: 3. The CDR3 is 14 residues long. This chain's CDR3 is CASRTQGVNTEAFF. The CDR3 nucleotides read TGTGCCAGTAGGACACAGGGGGTGAACACTGAAGCTTTCTTT.

The V gene is TRBV5-4, the J gene TRBJ2-1; 15 bases map to TRBD2. Germline lookup yields CDR1 SGHNT and CDR2 YYREEE (reference sequence). The CDR3 extends over 15 amino acids. With 5 bases clipped from V and 7 bases from J, the junction kept 4 bases outside the gene matches. This CDR3 reads CASRRGLAGGNEQFF. CDR3 DNA sequence: TGTGCCAGCAGGCGGGGACTAGCGGGAGGAAATGAGCAGTTCTTC.

This clone occurred a few times. This chain uses TRBV9 with TRBJ2-5; 10 bases match TRBD1. Looked up from germline, CDR1 is SGDLS and CDR2 is YYNGEE. This CDR3 has 16 residues. V gave up 0 bases and J gave up 5 bases; unmatched junction bases: 7. The CDR3 protein is CASSVEVTGGAETQYF. CDR3 sequence (DNA): TGTGCCAGCAGCGTAGAAGTGACAGGGGGCGCGGAGACCCAGTACTTC.

The gene calls are TRBV7-2 and TRBJ2-2, with 7 positions matching TRBD1. This CDR3 spans 16 amino acids. V shed 3 bases, J shed 1 base, and the junction held 5 bases outside the gene matches. In germline, CDR1 is SGHTA, CDR2 FQGNSA. The CDR3 region has the DNA TGTGCCAGCAGCTTCCGACAGGGCGGGAACACCGGGGAGCTGTTTTTT. Amino acids: CASSFRQGGNTGELFF. The variable domain in full, completed from reference TRBV7-2 and TRBJ2-2, reads GAGVSQSPSNKVTEKGKDVELRCDPISGHTALYWYRQSLGQGLEFLIYFQGNSAPDKSGLPSDRFSAERTGGSVSTLTIQRTQQEDSAVYLCASSFRQGGNTGELFFGEGSRLTVL.

This clone was seen a single time. The chain has TRBV28 and TRBJ2-7; possible D gene TRBD1, 6 bases. The CDR3 covers 13 residues. V was pared by 10 bases and J by 1 base, with 14 bases between. The V gene's germline CDR1 is MDHEN and CDR2 SYDVKM. The CDR3 nucleotides are TGTGCCACCGCAGGGGTGGAATCCTACGAGCAGTACTTC. As protein: CATAGVESYEQYF.

The chain links TRBV5-1 to TRBJ1-1, with no clear D. Trimming cost V 0 bases and J 1 base, with 7 bases left between them. Germline CDR1 is SGHRS and CDR2 is YFSETQ. CDR3 length: 14 amino acids. In nucleotides, the CDR3 is TGCGCCAGCAGCTTGGCCCGGGGGAACACTGAAGCTTTCTTT. Its protein is CASSLARGNTEAFF.

This sequence joins TRBV7-2 and TRBJ2-3, with 7 positions matching TRBD2. Germline CDR1 is SGHTA and CDR2 is FQGNSA. This CDR3 is 15 amino acids long. Trimming cost V 3 bases and J 5 bases; bases outside gene matches: 8. The CDR3, as DNA: TGTGCCAGCAGCTTTGATGGGAGGGCCGGAGATACGCAGTATTTT. Amino acids: CASSFDGRAGDTQYF.

J is TRBJ1-2 and V is TRBV6-5, with a tentative D call TRBD1 (5 bases). This CDR3 comprises 14 residues. CDR1 and CDR2 (germline): MNHEY, SVGAGI. Trimming stripped 0 bases from V and 11 bases from J, with 16 bases between. CDR3 residues: CASSYSLAGGVYTF. The DNA of the CDR3 is TGTGCCAGCAGTTACTCGTTAGCAGGAGGGGTATACACCTTC.

This clone has a handful of counts. V and J are TRBV6-1 and TRBJ1-1; D is undetermined. Germline V gene sequence: CDR1 MNHNS, CDR2 SASEGT. The CDR3 sequence is 12 residues long. Trimming left V 5 bases short and J 5 bases short, with 9 bases between. CDR3 in amino acids: CASSPKLTEAFF. In DNA form, the CDR3 reads TGTGCCAGCAGTCCTAAGTTAACTGAAGCTTTCTTT.

The rearrangement links TRBV5-4 to TRBJ2-7; 8 nucleotides agree with TRBD1. Germline V CDR1 and CDR2: SGHNT, YYREEE (reference sequence). This CDR3 has 12 residues. Trimming removed 3 bases from V and 11 bases from J; junction bases left unmatched: 7. The CDR3 region is CASSSAGTGKYF. The CDR3 bases are TGTGCCAGCAGCTCGGCCGGGACAGGAAAGTACTTC.